The 15 T cell receptor beta chains below were found in one sample sequenced in a study of T cell responses to AZD1222 COVID-19 vaccine. Assay used: immunoSEQ multiplex PCR; TCRdb lists only in-frame clones, some missing. The sample includes some 120,000 clones, around 88% of them seen just once. Sequences were derived from peripheral blood, sampled on day 0 of AZD1222 vaccination. The receptor source for this set is an adult in good health.

The CDR3 coding sequence is TGTGCCATCAGTGAGAGGACTAGCTTTCGGGTCGAGGAGCAGTTCTTC. As protein: CAISERTSFRVEEQFF. J is TRBJ2-1 and V is TRBV10-3, with 8 bases identical to TRBD2. Germline trimming cut 2 bases from V and 10 bases from J; bases unmatched to any gene: 13. CDR1 is ENHRY, CDR2 SYGVKD, per germline. The CDR3 is made up of 16 amino acids.

The gene calls are TRBV7-9 and TRBJ2-3; the D is unclear. In germline, CDR1 is SEHNR, CDR2 FQNEAQ (reference sequence). V gave up 0 bases and J gave up 2 bases, with 9 bases separating them. This CDR3 spans 15 amino acids. This CDR3 is CASSLARGDTDTQYF. The CDR3 region has the DNA TGTGCCAGCAGCTTAGCGCGCGGTGACACAGATACGCAGTATTTT.

The chain couples TRBV5-1 to TRBJ2-5; the match to TRBD2 covers 9 bases. V shed 2 bases, J shed 2 bases, and the junction held 1 base outside the gene matches. Germline lookup yields CDR1 SGHRS and CDR2 YFSETQ. CDR3 length: 14 residues. This CDR3 reads CASSFTSGQETQYF. The CDR3 DNA sequence: TGCGCCAGCAGCTTTACTAGCGGGCAAGAGACCCAGTACTTC. The variable domain in full, with the rest retrieved from reference TRBV5-1 and TRBJ2-5, is KAGVTQTPRYLIKTRGQQVTLSCSPISGHRSVSWYQQTPGQGLQFLFEYFSETQRNKGNFPGRFSGRQFSNSRSEMNVSTLELGDSALYLCASSFTSGQETQYFGPGTRLLVL.

V and J are TRBV19 and TRBJ2-7; D is perhaps TRBD2 (5 bases). Trimming left V 4 bases short and J 5 bases short, with 15 bases between. The germline V gene encodes CDR1 LNHDA and CDR2 SQIVND (reference sequence). The CDR3 contains 14 residues. The CDR3 here is CASSTQRPGDEQYF. CDR3 DNA: TGTGCCAGTAGTACCCAAAGGCCCGGGGACGAGCAGTACTTC. Full variable domain (missing parts from reference TRBV19 and TRBJ2-7): DGGITQSPKYLFRKEGQNVTLSCEQNLNHDAMYWYRQDPGQGLRLIYYSQIVNDFQKGDIAEGYSVSREKKESFPLTVTSAQKNPTAFYLCASSTQRPGDEQYFGPGTRLTVT.

This clone has a single count. CDR3 DNA sequence: TGTGCCAGCAGCTCCACGGGACGGAGGGACACTGAAGCTTTCTTT. Translation gives CASSSTGRRDTEAFF. This chain links TRBV5-8 with TRBJ1-1; possibly TRBD1 for D (5 bases). CDR1 and CDR2 from the germline V gene are SGHTS and YDEGEE. With 3 bases removed from V and 3 bases from J, the gap between germline ends came to 15 bases. The CDR3 loop spans 15 amino acids.

J is TRBJ2-5 and V is TRBV5-1, with TRBD2 identical over 10 bases. The germline V gene encodes CDR1 SGHRS and CDR2 YFSETQ. Trimming removed 4 bases from V and 5 bases from J; junction bases left unmatched: 11. This CDR3 region has 16 residues. CDR3 sequence reads: CASSLQSGGAGETQYF. The CDR3 DNA is TGCGCCAGCAGCCTCCAAAGCGGGGGGGCCGGGGAGACCCAGTACTTC.

This sequence joins TRBV27 and TRBJ2-1; 8 nucleotides align to TRBD1. The CDR3 is made up of 14 amino acids. In germline, CDR1 is MNHEY, CDR2 SMNVEV (reference sequence). Losses at the gene ends were 4 bases for V and 4 bases for J; bases not matched to a gene: 3. The CDR3 DNA sequence: TGTGCCAGCAGTTCAGGGGGCACTTACAATGAGCAGTTCTTC. Its protein is CASSSGGTYNEQFF.

This chain links TRBV19 with TRBJ2-1; 10 nucleotides line up with TRBD2. The V gene's germline CDR1 is LNHDA and CDR2 SQIVND (reference sequence). The CDR3 consists of 16 residues. Trimming at V came to 5 bases and at J to 7 bases, leaving 11 bases not matched to a gene. Here the CDR3 DNA reads TGTGCCAGTAGTCGCCCCAGCGGGAGGGCCAGTAATGAGCAGTTCTTC. Residues: CASSRPSGRASNEQFF.

The chain has TRBV25-1 and TRBJ2-3, with TRBD2 identical over 9 bases. V gave up 2 bases and J gave up 2 bases; unmatched junction bases: 5. Germline V gives CDR1 MGHDK, CDR2 SYGVNS. CDR3 size: 16 residues. Written as DNA, the CDR3 is TGTGCCAGCAGTGAACTAGCGGGACCCCACACAGATACGCAGTATTTT. Translated, it gives CASSELAGPHTDTQYF.

This chain joins TRBV6-1 and TRBJ2-5; D unresolved. Trimming shortened V by 3 bases and J by 1 base, and 12 bases separated the two germline ends. This CDR3 is 15 amino acids long. Germline assignment: CDR1 MNHNS and CDR2 SASEGT. CDR3 protein: CASSDAYPSQETQYF. The DNA of the CDR3 is TGTGCCAGCAGTGACGCCTACCCCTCCCAAGAGACCCAGTACTTC.

This clone was counted between two and nine times. J is TRBJ1-6 and V is TRBV2; D unclear. The V end was cut by 7 bases, the J end by 0 bases, with 7 bases between. The CDR3 has 14 residues. Germline CDR1 reads SNHLY; CDR2 reads FYNNEI. The CDR3 loop is CASKGNSYNSPLHF. The CDR3 DNA sequence: TGTGCCAGCAAAGGGAACTCCTATAATTCACCCCTCCACTTT.

The chain carries TRBV12-3 or TRBV12-4 and TRBJ1-2; D is unclear. V was clipped by 0 bases and J by 1 base, with 3 bases between them. The CDR3 is made up of 13 amino acids. CDR3 sequence: CASSLAVNYGYTF. Here the CDR3 DNA reads TGTGCCAGCAGTTTAGCGGTTAACTATGGCTACACCTTC.

V is TRBV5-6 and J is TRBJ2-7, with D possibly TRBD1 on 6 matching bases. This CDR3 is built from 15 residues. Between the trimmed V and J ends, which lost 3 bases and 2 bases, there was a span of 15 bases. Germline CDR1 SGHDT, CDR2 YYEEEE. CDR3 sequence: CASSSPRDIAYEQYF. For the CDR3, the DNA is TGTGCCAGCAGCTCCCCACGGGACATAGCCTACGAGCAGTACTTC. Based on the CDR3 plus reference TRBV5-6 and TRBJ2-7, the full variable domain is DAGVTQSPTHLIKTRGQQVTLRCSPKSGHDTVSWYQQALGQGPQFIFQYYEEEERQRGNFPDRFSGHQFPNYSSELNVNALLLGDSALYLCASSSPRDIAYEQYFGPGTRLTVT.

This rearrangement joins TRBV5-1 to TRBJ2-1; 8 nucleotides line up with TRBD2. CDR1 and CDR2 from the germline V gene are SGHRS and YFSETQ. The CDR3 extends over 16 amino acids. Trimming cost V 2 bases and J 4 bases; bases outside gene matches: 8. For the CDR3, the DNA is TGCGCCAGCAGCTTCCTTAGCGGGATGGAGTACAATGAGCAGTTCTTC. It yields the protein CASSFLSGMEYNEQFF.

This chain uses TRBV12-5 with TRBJ2-1; unclear D gene. The CDR3 runs 11 residues. Germline assignment: CDR1 LGHNT and CDR2 FRNRAP. V shed 1 base and J shed 10 bases, with 5 bases lying between them. The CDR3 bases are TGTGCTAGTGGTTTGGGCATAGAGCAGTTCTTC. Protein product: CASGLGIEQFF.